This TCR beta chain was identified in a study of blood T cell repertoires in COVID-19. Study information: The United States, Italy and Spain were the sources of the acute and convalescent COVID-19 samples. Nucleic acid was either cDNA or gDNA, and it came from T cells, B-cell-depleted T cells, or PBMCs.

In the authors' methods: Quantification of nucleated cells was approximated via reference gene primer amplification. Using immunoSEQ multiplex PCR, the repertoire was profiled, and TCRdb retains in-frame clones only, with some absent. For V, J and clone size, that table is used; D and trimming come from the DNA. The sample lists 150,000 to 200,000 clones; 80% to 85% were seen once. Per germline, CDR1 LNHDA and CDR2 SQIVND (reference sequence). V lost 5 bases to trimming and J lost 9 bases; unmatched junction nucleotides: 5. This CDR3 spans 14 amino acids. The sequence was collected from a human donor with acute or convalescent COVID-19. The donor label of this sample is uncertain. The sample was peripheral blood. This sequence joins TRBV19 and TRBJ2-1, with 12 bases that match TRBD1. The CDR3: CASSQGTGGGEQFF. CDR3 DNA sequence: TGTGCCAGTAGTCAAGGGACAGGGGGCGGTGAGCAGTTCTTC.